What follows are 6 T cell receptor beta chains derived from one specimen sequenced in a study of blood T cell repertoires in COVID-19. This table comes from immunoSEQ multiplex PCR, and its TCRdb copy is limited to in-frame clones, with some not included. The sample contains around 190,000 clones, 80% to 90% of which appear only once. Sequencing used peripheral blood. Source of these receptors: a man aged 45-60 years with active or convalescent COVID-19.

The chain joins TRBV28 to TRBJ1-6; D is perhaps TRBD1 (5 bases). Between the trimmed V and J ends, which lost 3 bases and 0 bases, there was a span of 6 bases. Per germline, CDR1 MDHEN and CDR2 SYDVKM. This CDR3 has 15 residues. The CDR3 reads CASSLGGSYNSPLHF. DNA for the CDR3: TGTGCCAGCAGTTTGGGGGGCTCCTATAATTCACCCCTCCACTTT.

The chain recombines TRBV21-1 with TRBJ2-5; the D call in the table, TRBD2, was not verified against the DNA. TRBV21-1 is assigned pseudogene status. This CDR3 is 16 amino acids long. As DNA, the CDR3 is TGTGCCATCGAAACCCGGGTAGACTCGGTCAAAGAGACCCAGTACTTC. It specifies CAIETRVDSVKETQYF.

In DNA form, the CDR3 reads TGTGCCAGTACCCTCGGGGCGGGGGGCCTTTTGGGGGAGCTGTTTTTT. Its protein is CASTLGAGGLLGELFF. The J gene is TRBJ2-2, the V gene TRBV19; 8 positions agree with TRBD2. Germline CDR1 reads LNHDA; CDR2 reads SQIVND (reference sequence). The CDR3 length is 16 residues. V lost 7 bases, J lost 8 bases, and 15 bases stayed unmatched.

J is TRBJ2-1 and V is TRBV2; D is unresolved. CDR1 is SNHLY and CDR2 is FYNNEI in the germline V gene. This CDR3 contains 15 residues. The V gene lost 1 base and the J gene lost 2 bases, with 9 bases spanning the gap. As DNA, the CDR3 is TGTGCCAGCAGTGAAGGCGGCAGTACCTACAATGAGCAGTTCTTC. It encodes CASSEGGSTYNEQFF.

The chain is built from TRBV3-1 (or the pseudogene TRBV3-2) and TRBJ2-5; 8 bases are shared with TRBD1. V trimming: 2 bases; J trimming: 3 bases; junction bases outside the gene matches: 2. The CDR3 is made up of 14 amino acids. From germline, CDR1 is LGHDT and CDR2 YNNKEL (reference sequence). The CDR3 DNA reads as TGTGCCAGCAGCCAATTGGACAGGGAAGAGACCCAGTACTTC. Translated, it gives CASSQLDREETQYF.

This clone has just one count. This chain uses TRBV7-6 with TRBJ1-4, with D unresolved. Germline lookup yields CDR1 SGHVS and CDR2 FNYEAQ. The CDR3 runs 16 residues. Trimming took 1 base from V and 0 from J, leaving 9 bases between them. In DNA form, the CDR3 reads TGTGCCAGCAGCTTAGTCGAGTTAACAACTAATGAAAAACTGTTTTTT. It translates to CASSLVELTTNEKLFF.